This TCR beta chain comes out of a study of blood T cells in healthy people across ages. Study-wide points: Higher diversity, along with more naive CD4+ cells, distinguished long-lived donors from aged donors.

It was approximately 10 milliliters of peripheral blood that were drawn from each donor. With respect to this clonotype: Its antigen is undetermined.

Unmatched junction bases numbered 3, after V lost 4 bases and J lost 7 bases. The CDR3 consists of 12 residues. The V gene's germline CDR1 is SGHTA and CDR2 FQGNSA. It was with a sample-barcoded 5' primer and a J-beta primer mix that a second PCR of roughly 7 to 12 cycles was run. One entry per CDR3 protein, called by TCRdb with MiXCR from the 5' RACE reads. The sample has more than 800,000 distinct CDR3 sequences, more than 25% seen once. The receptor's source is a woman of 80 years or more in good health. Sequenced sample: blood. The gene calls are TRBV7-2 and TRBJ1-2; 7 nucleotides line up with TRBD1. The CDR3 loop is CASSSRQGGYTF. The CDR3, as DNA: TGTGCCAGCAGCTCTCGACAGGGTGGCTACACCTTC.